These 9 T cell receptor beta chains were sequenced from one sample in a study of T cells in Graves' hyperthyroidism and ophthalmopathy. The CDR3 regions of TCR beta were amplified from RNA transcripts. The primer set for the first-round RT-PCR of the TCR CDR3 was HTBI. In TCRdb, the multiplex PCR reads were re-called with MiXCR into one record per CDR3 protein. The data hold about 560,000 distinct CDR3 sequences, with around 15% observed a single time. The specimen sequenced was blood. The receptors were gathered from a woman aged 35 to 49 with Graves' hyperthyroidism.

The V and J genes are TRBV14 and TRBJ2-5; 7 bases are a match to TRBD1. This CDR3 is built from 13 residues. V lost 6 bases, J lost 5 bases, and 6 bases stayed unmatched. Per germline, CDR1 SGHDN and CDR2 FVKESK. This CDR3 is CASSIGGWETQYF. As DNA, the CDR3 is TGTGCCAGCAGTATAGGGGGCTGGGAGACCCAGTACTTC.

This clonotype was seen more than once but under ten times. The genes are TRBV19 and TRBJ2-1, with 11 positions matching TRBD2. Trimming at V came to 0 bases and at J to 6 bases, leaving 1 base not matched to a gene. The V gene's germline CDR1 is LNHDA and CDR2 SQIVND (reference sequence). This CDR3 contains 15 residues. This CDR3 reads CASSIDLAGGNEQFF. CDR3 nucleotides: TGTGCCAGTAGTATAGATCTAGCGGGAGGCAATGAGCAGTTCTTC. Together with reference TRBV19 and TRBJ2-1, the CDR3 gives the full variable domain: DGGITQSPKYLFRKEGQNVTLSCEQNLNHDAMYWYRQDPGQGLRLIYYSQIVNDFQKGDIAEGYSVSREKKESFPLTVTSAQKNPTAFYLCASSIDLAGGNEQFFGPGTRLTVL.

In this sample, this clonotype turned up many times. The chain recombines TRBV20-1 with TRBJ1-5; D is ambiguous. The CDR3 totals 13 residues. Germline V gives CDR1 DFQATT, CDR2 SNEGSKA (reference sequence). Between the trimmed V and J ends, which lost 6 bases and 6 bases, there was a span of 15 bases. The CDR3 DNA reads TGCAGTGCGGAGCTGGAGATGTTTCAGCCCCAGCATTTT. Amino acid sequence: CSAELEMFQPQHF.

This clonotype was detected ten times or more. The chain couples TRBV5-1 to TRBJ2-1, with a weak D call TRBD1 (6 bases). The CDR3 runs to 15 residues. In germline, CDR1 is SGHRS, CDR2 YFSETQ. Deletions cut 4 bases from V and 1 base from J, with 12 bases between. CDR3 residues: CASSTEGGSYNEQFF. The CDR3 coding sequence is TGCGCCAGCAGCACGGAAGGGGGTTCCTACAATGAGCAGTTCTTC. The whole variable domain, filled in from reference TRBV5-1 and TRBJ2-1, reads KAGVTQTPRYLIKTRGQQVTLSCSPISGHRSVSWYQQTPGQGLQFLFEYFSETQRNKGNFPGRFSGRQFSNSRSEMNVSTLELGDSALYLCASSTEGGSYNEQFFGPGTRLTVL.

This clonotype was observed a few times. This chain joins TRBV15 and TRBJ1-5; the D gene is possibly TRBD1 (6 bases). This CDR3 region has 17 residues. CDR1 and CDR2 (germline): LNHNV, YYDKDF (reference sequence). Trimming removed 3 bases at V and 2 bases at J, with 17 bases between. CDR3 in DNA: TGTGCCACCAGCAGCGGACAGCCCCGAGCGGGCAATCAGCCCCAGCATTTT. As protein: CATSSGQPRAGNQPQHF.

In its sample, this clonotype was seen many times. The genes are TRBV20-1 and TRBJ2-5; 10 nucleotides agree with TRBD1. Unmatched junction bases numbered 0, after V lost 1 base and J lost 4 bases. This CDR3 contains 13 residues. The germline CDR1 and CDR2 sequences are DFQATT and SNEGSKA (reference sequence). This CDR3 reads CSARGQGAETQYF. The CDR3 DNA follows: TGCAGTGCTAGAGGACAGGGGGCAGAGACCCAGTACTTC.

In this sample, this clonotype turned up a few times. V and J are TRBV7-3 and TRBJ2-7; D might be TRBD1 (6 bases). Trimming removed 2 bases at V and 3 bases at J, with 17 bases between. Germline loops: CDR1 SGHTA, CDR2 FQGTGA. This CDR3 has 16 amino acids. The DNA for the CDR3 is TGTGCCAGCAGCTTAGTCCGACGACAGGCCAACTACGAGCAGTACTTC. Amino acids: CASSLVRRQANYEQYF.

This clonotype has a count of ten or more. The rearrangement links TRBV2 to TRBJ2-7; TRBD1 or TRBD2 may be the D gene (5 bases each). Deletions cut 4 bases from V and 3 bases from J, with 7 bases between. CDR1 is SNHLY and CDR2 is FYNNEI in the germline V gene. The CDR3 length is 12 residues. The CDR3 DNA reads TGTGCCAGCAGTGGGGACGGCTACGAGCAGTACTTC. Amino acid sequence: CASSGDGYEQYF.

This clonotype appeared many times. This chain joins TRBV7-2 and TRBJ2-2; no clear D gene. The CDR3 loop spans 14 amino acids. CDR1 SGHTA and CDR2 FQGNSA come from the germline V gene. The V end was cut by 5 bases, the J end by 1 base, with 8 bases between. The CDR3 coding sequence is TGTGCCAGCAGCCCGCGACAGAACACCGGGGAGCTGTTTTTT. Encoded protein: CASSPRQNTGELFF.